This T cell receptor beta chain emerged from a study of T cells in Graves' hyperthyroidism and ophthalmopathy. Study summary: Before treatment of any kind, peripheral blood was taken at initial diagnosis. Whole-study findings and limits: Among clonotypes expanded in thyroid above 0.001, most were also found in blood.

Per germline, CDR1 SNHLY and CDR2 FYNNEI. The CDR3 contains 13 residues. Trimming removed 7 bases from V and 3 bases from J, with 9 bases in between. The source material, RNA transcripts, was used to amplify TCR beta CDR3 regions. The HTBI primer set served for first-round RT-PCR of the TCR CDR3. TCRdb independently ran MiXCR on the multiplex PCR reads; one entry per CDR3 protein. The sample holds about 400,000 distinct CDR3 sequences, 12% to 15% seen once. This clonotype showed up many times. Its target is unknown. Patients having uncontrolled infection, another autoimmune disease, pregnancy or lactation were not included.

This TCR derives from a woman younger than 35 with Graves' hyperthyroidism. The sequenced material came from blood. The V and J genes are TRBV2 and TRBJ2-2, with D hard to call. The DNA of the CDR3 is TGTGCCAGCATTGTTCAAGACACCGGGGAGCTGTTTTTT. This encodes CASIVQDTGELFF.